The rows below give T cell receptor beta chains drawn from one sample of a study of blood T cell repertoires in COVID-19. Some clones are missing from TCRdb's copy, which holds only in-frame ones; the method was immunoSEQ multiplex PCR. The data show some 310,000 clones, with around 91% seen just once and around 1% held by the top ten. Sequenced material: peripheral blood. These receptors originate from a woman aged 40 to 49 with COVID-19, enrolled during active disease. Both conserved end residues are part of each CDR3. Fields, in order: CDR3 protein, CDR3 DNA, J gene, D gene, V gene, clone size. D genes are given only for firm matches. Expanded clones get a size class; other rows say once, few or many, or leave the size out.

cdr3_aa: CASSWTTSYEQYF
cdr3_nt: TGTGCCAGCAGTTGGACTACCTCCTACGAGCAGTACTTC
j_call: TRBJ2-7
d_call: -
v_call: TRBV27
clone_size: few

cdr3_aa: CASSQEASGIGGELFF
cdr3_nt: TGTGCCAGCAGCCAAGAGGCTAGCGGGATTGGCGGGGAGCTGTTTTTT
j_call: TRBJ2-2
d_call: TRBD2
v_call: TRBV3-1/TRBV3-2
clone_size: -

cdr3_aa: CASSGGRENIQYF
cdr3_nt: TGTGCCAGTAGTGGGGGCCGAGAGAACATTCAGTACTTC
j_call: TRBJ2-4
d_call: -
v_call: TRBV19
clone_size: -

cdr3_aa: CASSPQFRDISYEQYF
cdr3_nt: TGTGCCAGCTCACCACAGTTCCGGGACATATCCTACGAGCAGTACTTC
j_call: TRBJ2-7
d_call: -
v_call: TRBV18
clone_size: -

cdr3_aa: CACQDRVEQYF
cdr3_nt: TGTGCCTGCCAAGACAGGGTCGAGCAGTACTTC
j_call: TRBJ2-7
d_call: TRBD1
v_call: TRBV30
clone_size: -

cdr3_aa: CASSFSQGWYGYTF
cdr3_nt: TGTGCCAGCAGTTTCTCCCAGGGATGGTATGGCTACACCTTC
j_call: TRBJ1-2
d_call: -
v_call: TRBV28
clone_size: -

cdr3_aa: CASSPRTDSYEQYF
cdr3_nt: TGTGCCAGCAGCCCTCGGACAGACTCCTACGAGCAGTACTTC
j_call: TRBJ2-7
d_call: -
v_call: TRBV14
clone_size: -

cdr3_aa: CASSPGTVRNQPQHF
cdr3_nt: TGCGCCAGCAGCCCCGGGACAGTCAGAAATCAGCCCCAGCATTTT
j_call: TRBJ1-5
d_call: TRBD1
v_call: TRBV5-1
clone_size: -

cdr3_aa: CASSPTGGSSYNEQFF
cdr3_nt: TGTGCCAGCAGCCCGACAGGGGGGAGCTCCTACAATGAGCAGTTCTTC
j_call: TRBJ2-1
d_call: TRBD1
v_call: TRBV6-6
clone_size: -

cdr3_aa: CASSLDPTDKAFF
cdr3_nt: TGCGCCAGCAGCTTGGATCCGACAGATAAAGCTTTCTTT
j_call: TRBJ1-1
d_call: -
v_call: TRBV5-1
clone_size: -

cdr3_aa: CASSLVGTGAISTDTQYF
cdr3_nt: TGTGCCAGCAGCTTAGTGGGGACAGGGGCGATTAGCACAGATACGCAGTATTTT
j_call: TRBJ2-3
d_call: TRBD1
v_call: TRBV7-2
clone_size: once

cdr3_aa: CASSAWGQSSSYNSPLHF
cdr3_nt: TGTGCCAGCAGCGCCTGGGGACAGTCAAGCTCCTATAATTCACCCCTCCACTTT
j_call: TRBJ1-6
d_call: TRBD1
v_call: TRBV6-2/TRBV6-3
clone_size: -

cdr3_aa: CATSGTGLYEQYF
cdr3_nt: TGTGCCACCTCCGGGACAGGGTTATACGAGCAGTACTTC
j_call: TRBJ2-7
d_call: TRBD1
v_call: TRBV10-3
clone_size: -

cdr3_aa: CASSLNHVASAREETQYF
cdr3_nt: TGTGCCAGCAGTTTAAACCATGTGGCTAGCGCTAGGGAAGAGACCCAGTACTTC
j_call: TRBJ2-5
d_call: -
v_call: TRBV28
clone_size: -

cdr3_aa: CASSVVSGTDTQYF
cdr3_nt: TGTGCCAGCAGCGTAGTCTCAGGTACAGATACGCAGTATTTT
j_call: TRBJ2-3
d_call: -
v_call: TRBV9
clone_size: -

cdr3_aa: CASRQGLSAQYF
cdr3_nt: TGTGCCAGCAGACAGGGCTTATCGGCGCAGTATTTT
j_call: TRBJ2-3
d_call: -
v_call: TRBV12-3/TRBV12-4
clone_size: -

cdr3_aa: CASSIAPGQGGYGYTF
cdr3_nt: TGTGCCAGTAGTATAGCGCCCGGACAGGGTGGCTATGGCTACACCTTC
j_call: TRBJ1-2
d_call: TRBD1
v_call: TRBV19
clone_size: -

cdr3_aa: CASSLSAANTEAFF
cdr3_nt: TGTGCCAGCAGTTTATCGGCGGCGAACACTGAAGCTTTCTTT
j_call: TRBJ1-1
d_call: -
v_call: TRBV27
clone_size: few

cdr3_aa: CASAQGVSNQPQHF
cdr3_nt: TGTGCCAGCGCTCAGGGGGTCAGCAATCAGCCCCAGCATTTT
j_call: TRBJ1-5
d_call: TRBD1
v_call: TRBV18
clone_size: few

cdr3_aa: CASSLGVQPQHF
cdr3_nt: TGTGCCAGCAGTTTAGGAGTTCAGCCCCAGCATTTT
j_call: TRBJ1-5
d_call: -
v_call: TRBV27
clone_size: -

cdr3_aa: CASSQEAGLNQPQHF
cdr3_nt: TGCGCCAGCAGCCAAGAGGCAGGGCTCAATCAGCCCCAGCATTTT
j_call: TRBJ1-5
d_call: -
v_call: TRBV4-1
clone_size: -

cdr3_aa: CAISSHNTGELFF
cdr3_nt: TGTGCCATCTCTAGTCATAACACCGGGGAGCTGTTTTTT
j_call: TRBJ2-2
d_call: -
v_call: TRBV12-3/TRBV12-4
clone_size: -

cdr3_aa: CASSIITGSRYNEQFF
cdr3_nt: TGTGCCAGTAGTATTATAACCGGGAGCCGCTACAATGAGCAGTTCTTC
j_call: TRBJ2-1
d_call: -
v_call: TRBV19
clone_size: once

cdr3_aa: CASSLNNRLAGVDEQFF
cdr3_nt: TGTGCCAGCAGTCTAAACAACCGACTAGCGGGAGTAGATGAGCAGTTCTTC
j_call: TRBJ2-1
d_call: TRBD2
v_call: TRBV7-8
clone_size: -

cdr3_aa: CASSLGQGPNTGELFF
cdr3_nt: TGCGCCAGCAGCCTTGGACAAGGCCCGAACACCGGGGAGCTGTTTTTT
j_call: TRBJ2-2
d_call: -
v_call: TRBV4-3
clone_size: -

cdr3_aa: CASSPPQGLFYGYTF
cdr3_nt: TGTGCCAGCTCACCACCCCAGGGACTTTTCTATGGCTACACCTTC
j_call: TRBJ1-2
d_call: -
v_call: TRBV18
clone_size: -

cdr3_aa: CASSSLGQGRGNEQFF
cdr3_nt: TGTGCCAGCAGCTCTCTGGGACAGGGCAGGGGGAATGAGCAGTTCTTC
j_call: TRBJ2-1
d_call: TRBD1
v_call: TRBV7-2
clone_size: -

cdr3_aa: CASNHRGNSPLHF
cdr3_nt: TGTGCCAGTAATCACAGGGGGAATTCACCCCTCCACTTT
j_call: TRBJ1-6
d_call: TRBD1
v_call: TRBV19
clone_size: -

cdr3_aa: CASHIIQGAPMDEQFF
cdr3_nt: TGTGCCAGCCATATAATCCAGGGGGCGCCCATGGATGAGCAGTTCTTC
j_call: TRBJ2-1
d_call: TRBD1
v_call: TRBV27
clone_size: -

cdr3_aa: CATPYREQGRYEQYF
cdr3_nt: TGTGCCACCCCGTATAGAGAACAGGGTCGGTACGAGCAGTACTTC
j_call: TRBJ2-7
d_call: -
v_call: TRBV19
clone_size: few

cdr3_aa: CASSVSPINEQYF
cdr3_nt: TGTGCCAGCAGCGTTAGCCCCATTAACGAGCAGTACTTC
j_call: TRBJ2-7
d_call: -
v_call: TRBV9
clone_size: -

cdr3_aa: CASSLNQGNTEAFF
cdr3_nt: TGTGCCAGCTCCCTCAATCAGGGGAACACTGAAGCTTTCTTT
j_call: TRBJ1-1
d_call: -
v_call: TRBV18
clone_size: -

cdr3_aa: CASSLGDRGSNQPQHF
cdr3_nt: TGCGCCAGCAGCTTGGGGGACAGGGGTAGCAATCAGCCCCAGCATTTT
j_call: TRBJ1-5
d_call: TRBD1
v_call: TRBV5-1
clone_size: -

cdr3_aa: CASSLGQSNTQYF
cdr3_nt: TGTGCCAGCAGTTTAGGACAGTCAAATACGCAGTATTTT
j_call: TRBJ2-3
d_call: -
v_call: TRBV28
clone_size: once

cdr3_aa: CASSVRGMNTEAFF
cdr3_nt: TGTGCCAGCAGCGTTAGGGGGATGAACACTGAAGCTTTCTTT
j_call: TRBJ1-1
d_call: -
v_call: TRBV9
clone_size: -

cdr3_aa: CASSLRDNNSPLHF
cdr3_nt: TGTGCCAGTAGTCTCCGGGACAATAATTCACCCCTCCACTTT
j_call: TRBJ1-6
d_call: -
v_call: TRBV19
clone_size: -

cdr3_aa: CASSPLPYNSPLHF
cdr3_nt: TGTGCCAGCAGTCCCCTCCCCTATAATTCACCCCTCCACTTT
j_call: TRBJ1-6
d_call: -
v_call: TRBV27
clone_size: -

cdr3_aa: CASSYSSSGGNYNEQFF
cdr3_nt: TGTGCCAGCAGTTACTCCTCTAGCGGTGGTAACTACAATGAGCAGTTCTTC
j_call: TRBJ2-1
d_call: TRBD2
v_call: TRBV6-2/TRBV6-3
clone_size: -

cdr3_aa: CASSFTTVLNTEAFF
cdr3_nt: TGTGCCAGCAGCTTCACGACAGTCCTGAACACTGAAGCTTTCTTT
j_call: TRBJ1-1
d_call: -
v_call: TRBV7-2
clone_size: -

cdr3_aa: CSVEKDRGWGYTF
cdr3_nt: TGCAGCGTTGAGAAGGACAGGGGATGGGGTTACACCTTC
j_call: TRBJ1-2
d_call: TRBD1
v_call: TRBV29-1
clone_size: -

cdr3_aa: CARSLVGSGYTF
cdr3_nt: TGTGCCAGAAGCTTGGTGGGGAGTGGCTACACCTTC
j_call: TRBJ1-2
d_call: -
v_call: TRBV5-3
clone_size: few

cdr3_aa: CSVEVPGRQFF
cdr3_nt: TGCAGCGTTGAGGTACCGGGAAGGCAGTTCTTC
j_call: TRBJ2-1
d_call: -
v_call: TRBV29-1
clone_size: -

cdr3_aa: CAWGGLAAYNEQFF
cdr3_nt: TGTGCCTGGGGTGGACTAGCGGCCTACAATGAGCAGTTCTTC
j_call: TRBJ2-1
d_call: TRBD2
v_call: TRBV30
clone_size: -

cdr3_aa: CASSPGLAVLEQYF
cdr3_nt: TGTGCCAGCTCTCCGGGACTAGCGGTCCTCGAGCAGTACTTC
j_call: TRBJ2-7
d_call: TRBD2
v_call: TRBV27
clone_size: -

cdr3_aa: CATSGTLFTDTQYF
cdr3_nt: TGTGCCACTTCTGGGACATTATTCACAGATACGCAGTATTTT
j_call: TRBJ2-3
d_call: -
v_call: TRBV24-1
clone_size: once

cdr3_aa: CATRQGDSPLHF
cdr3_nt: TGTGCCACTAGACAGGGAGATTCACCCCTCCACTTT
j_call: TRBJ1-6
d_call: TRBD1
v_call: TRBV3-1/TRBV3-2
clone_size: -

cdr3_aa: CASSQTGQATYEQYF
cdr3_nt: TGCGCCAGCAGCCAAACGGGACAGGCCACCTACGAGCAGTACTTC
j_call: TRBJ2-7
d_call: TRBD1
v_call: TRBV4-1
clone_size: -

cdr3_aa: CASSLQERETQYF
cdr3_nt: TGCGCCAGCAGCTTGCAGGAGCGGGAGACCCAGTACTTC
j_call: TRBJ2-5
d_call: -
v_call: TRBV5-1
clone_size: -

cdr3_aa: CASSFGTGGREQYF
cdr3_nt: TGCGCCAGCAGCTTCGGGACAGGGGGCCGGGAGCAGTACTTC
j_call: TRBJ2-7
d_call: TRBD1
v_call: TRBV5-1
clone_size: -

cdr3_aa: CATTSGTDEQFF
cdr3_nt: TGTGCCACCACTAGCGGTACAGATGAGCAGTTCTTC
j_call: TRBJ2-1
d_call: TRBD2
v_call: TRBV10-3
clone_size: -

cdr3_aa: CATREGSKETQYF
cdr3_nt: TGTGCCACCCGGGAGGGAAGTAAAGAGACCCAGTACTTC
j_call: TRBJ2-5
d_call: TRBD2
v_call: TRBV6-6
clone_size: -

cdr3_aa: CASSEPASGSSDTQYF
cdr3_nt: TGTGCCAGCAGTGAACCGGCTAGCGGGAGTTCAGATACGCAGTATTTT
j_call: TRBJ2-3
d_call: TRBD2
v_call: TRBV2
clone_size: -

cdr3_aa: CASSQDPGGADSPLHF
cdr3_nt: TGTGCCAGCAGCCAAGATCCGGGGGGGGCGGATTCACCCCTCCACTTT
j_call: TRBJ1-6
d_call: -
v_call: TRBV4-2
clone_size: -

cdr3_aa: CASSLVGGGASNQPQHF
cdr3_nt: TGTGCCAGCAGCTTAGTTGGAGGGGGCGCGAGCAATCAGCCCCAGCATTTT
j_call: TRBJ1-5
d_call: TRBD1
v_call: TRBV7-2
clone_size: -

cdr3_aa: CASSFGLAGDEQYF
cdr3_nt: TGTGCCAGCAGCTTCGGACTAGCGGGAGACGAGCAGTACTTC
j_call: TRBJ2-7
d_call: TRBD2
v_call: TRBV7-9
clone_size: -

cdr3_aa: CASSVGTVEAFF
cdr3_nt: TGTGCCAGTAGTGTCGGGACAGTTGAAGCTTTCTTT
j_call: TRBJ1-1
d_call: TRBD1
v_call: TRBV19
clone_size: -